This entry lists 18 T cell receptor beta chains sequenced from one sample in a study of T cell repertoires in cytomegalovirus infection. These TCRs' antigens remain unknown. TCRdb processed the reads anew with MiXCR; each CDR3 protein has one entry. This sample has about 85,000 distinct CDR3 sequences; more than 40% occur once, and the top ten carry 80% to 95%. Source: CD8+ T cells from cultured PBMCs, taken from culture after CMV antigen stimulation. These receptors were taken from a human donor in good health (CMV status not recorded). Some clones in this sample may be carry-over from other donors' samples.

The chain recombines TRBV7-9 with TRBJ1-1; D gene uncertain. Germline assignment: CDR1 SEHNR and CDR2 FQNEAQ (reference sequence). V lost 6 bases and J 2 bases, leaving 7 bases between the germline ends. The CDR3 runs 12 residues. The CDR3 DNA follows: TGTGCCAGCAGACCCCCAAACACTGAAGCTTTCTTT. This gives the protein CASRPPNTEAFF.

This rearrangement joins TRBV20-1 to TRBJ1-2; no definite D call. The CDR3 has 15 residues. Germline V lookup: CDR1 DFQATT, CDR2 SNEGSKA (reference sequence). V was shortened by 1 base and J by 3 bases, with 15 bases between the two germline ends. This CDR3 is CSARVLIAGYYGYTF. CDR3 in DNA: TGCAGTGCTAGAGTCCTAATTGCGGGATACTATGGCTACACCTTC.

This clonotype was detected only a few times. Here the CDR3 DNA reads TGTGCCAGCAGTGAAGCGGGAATATCCTCCTTCTACAATGAGCAGTTCTTC. This encodes CASSEAGISSFYNEQFF. The V call is TRBV6-1, the J call TRBJ2-1; no clear D. Trimming shortened V by 0 bases and J by 3 bases, and 15 bases separated the two germline ends. CDR3 length: 17 amino acids. Germline-derived CDR1 and CDR2 are MNHNS and SASEGT.

The chain carries TRBV11-2 and TRBJ2-1, with TRBD2 matching over 14 bases. From germline, CDR1 is SGHAT and CDR2 FQNNGV. This CDR3 spans 21 amino acids. V gave up 1 base and J gave up 10 bases; unmatched junction bases: 21. CDR3 bases: TGTGCCAGCAGCTTAGGACTAGCGGGGGGGCCAAGGGAGGCACCATCCAGCGAGCAGTTCTTC. This codes for CASSLGLAGGPREAPSSEQFF.

CDR3: CASSWWGRDTGELFF. The CDR3 coding sequence is TGTGCCAGTAGTTGGTGGGGGCGCGACACCGGGGAGCTGTTTTTT. The chain links TRBV19 to TRBJ2-2, with D possibly TRBD1 on 6 matching bases. CDR1 is LNHDA and CDR2 is SQIVND in the germline V gene (reference sequence). CDR3 length: 15 amino acids. Trimming removed 5 bases at V and 3 bases at J, with 13 bases between. Filled out from reference TRBV19 and TRBJ2-2, the complete variable domain reads DGGITQSPKYLFRKEGQNVTLSCEQNLNHDAMYWYRQDPGQGLRLIYYSQIVNDFQKGDIAEGYSVSREKKESFPLTVTSAQKNPTAFYLCASSWWGRDTGELFFGEGSRLTVL.

The chain recombines TRBV28 with TRBJ1-4; D uncertain. CDR3 length equals 14 residues. V shed 2 bases and J shed 5 bases, with 9 bases lying between them. CDR1 is MDHEN and CDR2 is SYDVKM in the germline V gene. CDR3 nucleotide sequence: TGTGCCAGCAGTTTACGGCTAAGCAATGAAAAACTGTTTTTT. This gives the protein CASSLRLSNEKLFF.

J is TRBJ1-4 and V is TRBV6-5, with a tentative D call TRBD1 (6 bases). The length of the CDR3 is 17 residues. Deletions cut 2 bases from V and 5 bases from J, with 18 bases between. From germline, CDR1 is MNHEY and CDR2 SVGAGI. The CDR3 sequence: CASSYTYGGAGNEKLFF. For the CDR3, the DNA is TGTGCCAGCAGTTACACGTATGGGGGCGCGGGAAATGAAAAACTGTTTTTT.

The V call is TRBV7-1, the J call TRBJ2-1; D possibly matches TRBD1 or TRBD2 (5 bases each). TRBV7-1 is an ORF; its function is uncertain. Trimming took 8 bases from V and 4 from J, leaving 18 bases between them. The CDR3 consists of 15 residues. CDR3: CASLVEGEGYNEQFF. CDR3 bases: TGTGCCAGCTTAGTCGAGGGAGAGGGGTACAATGAGCAGTTCTTC.

The chain is built from TRBV19 and TRBJ1-1; D not certain. Germline V gives CDR1 LNHDA, CDR2 SQIVND (reference sequence). CDR3 length: 12 residues. V lost 5 bases and J lost 5, with 9 bases in between. The CDR3 nucleotides read TGTGCCAGTAGTCTCCGACAAACTGAAGCTTTCTTT. Its protein product is CASSLRQTEAFF.

This rearrangement joins TRBV7-3 to TRBJ2-7, with 8 nucleotides matching TRBD1. The CDR3 loop spans 16 amino acids. V was pared by 5 bases and J by 5 bases, with 14 bases of the junction left unmatched. Germline loops: CDR1 SGHTA, CDR2 FQGTGA. The CDR3 nucleotides are TGTGCCAGCAGCCTCACCCCCTCGGACAGGGTCCACGAGCAGTACTTC. This translates into CASSLTPSDRVHEQYF.

The chain couples TRBV24-1 to TRBJ2-1; 7 bases match TRBD2. Germline loops: CDR1 KGHDR, CDR2 SFDVKD. This CDR3 has 13 amino acids. J gave up 9 bases and V 5 bases, and 6 bases lay outside the gene matches. The CDR3 bases are TGTGCCACCAGTGGCGGGAGTTCCGGTGAGCAGTTCTTC. Translating it yields CATSGGSSGEQFF.

The gene calls are TRBV4-1 and TRBJ2-1; 8 nucleotides match TRBD2. Germline lookup yields CDR1 MGHRA and CDR2 YSYEKL. This CDR3 is 17 amino acids long. The ends lost 0 bases at V and 1 base at J; junction bases unmatched: 5. The CDR3 sequence is CASSQDSLAASYNEQFF. CDR3 DNA sequence: TGCGCCAGCAGCCAAGATTCACTAGCGGCATCCTACAATGAGCAGTTCTTC.

The rearrangement links TRBV2 to TRBJ2-1; 11 positions agree with TRBD1. In germline, CDR1 is SNHLY, CDR2 FYNNEI. The CDR3 has 15 residues. V was clipped by 7 bases and J by 8 bases; unmatched bases: 10. The CDR3 loop is CASTGDRGAVDEQFF. CDR3 coding DNA: TGTGCCAGCACCGGGGACAGGGGGGCCGTGGATGAGCAGTTCTTC.

CDR3 sequence reads: CASSYSVNTEAFF. CDR3 sequence (DNA): TGTGCCAGCAGTTACTCAGTGAACACTGAAGCTTTCTTT. The chain joins TRBV6-5 to TRBJ1-1; unclear D gene. CDR1 and CDR2 (germline): MNHEY, SVGAGI. Trimming took off 0 bases at V and 0 bases at J, with 2 bases between the two ends. The CDR3 spans 13 residues.

This sequence joins TRBV7-9 and TRBJ1-2; 10 bases align to TRBD1. The CDR3 is 16 amino acids. Per the germline V gene, CDR1 is SEHNR and CDR2 is FQNEAQ (reference sequence). With V trimmed by 1 base and J by 7 bases, 9 bases remained unmatched. The CDR3 DNA follows: TGTGCCAGCAGCTTAGGTGGGACAGGGGACATAGGTGGCTACACCTTC. Protein: CASSLGGTGDIGGYTF. Full variable domain (missing parts from reference TRBV7-9 and TRBJ1-2): DTGVSQNPRHKITKRGQNVTFRCDPISEHNRLYWYRQTLGQGPEFLTYFQNEAQLEKSRLLSDRFSAERPKGSFSTLEIQRTEQGDSAMYLCASSLGGTGDIGGYTFGSGTRLTVV.

This rearrangement joins TRBV12-3 or TRBV12-4 to TRBJ2-1; D not resolved. The CDR3 consists of 17 residues. V was pared by 1 base and J by 7 bases, with 20 bases between. CDR3 region: CASSLEAAAWRQNEQFF. The CDR3 region has the DNA TGTGCCAGCAGTTTAGAGGCGGCTGCGTGGCGGCAGAATGAGCAGTTCTTC.

V usage is TRBV7-6 and J usage is TRBJ2-6; D ambiguous. This CDR3 contains 15 residues. Germline V gives CDR1 SGHVS, CDR2 FNYEAQ. V was cut by 3 bases and J by 1 base, with 7 bases left in between. CDR3 sequence reads: CASSFLLSGANVLTF. CDR3 sequence (DNA): TGTGCCAGCAGCTTCCTACTATCTGGGGCCAACGTCCTGACTTTC.

This clonotype has only a few counts. CDR3 residues: CASSDQGREGNTEAFF. CDR3 coding DNA: TGTGCCAGCAGTGACCAGGGTCGGGAGGGGAACACTGAAGCTTTCTTT. V gene TRBV7-8 combines with J gene TRBJ1-1; D perhaps matches TRBD1 (5 bases). There are 16 residues in the CDR3. V lost 6 bases to trimming and J lost 1 base, with 18 bases between them. Germline V lookup: CDR1 SGHVS, CDR2 FQNEAQ.